This TCR beta chain emerged from a study of identical twins. Findings and limits, study-wide: Invariant MAIT and iNKT cells could partly confound zero-insertion analyses.

This clonotype was recorded only once. Its antigen is currently unknown. Healthy Caucasians alone served as donors. The CDR3 sequence is 14 residues long. The germline gives CDR1 SGHAT, CDR2 FQNNGV. V was shortened by 1 base and J by 6 bases, with 12 bases between the two germline ends. TCRdb fed the 5' RACE reads into MiXCR, producing one record per CDR3 protein. The sample has 1.5 million to 2 million distinct CDR3 sequences; about 31% are singletons. The source material was cord blood. This TCR came from a newborn girl in good health. The chain recombines TRBV11-2 with TRBJ1-1; the D gene is possibly TRBD1 (6 bases). CDR3 in DNA: TGTGCCAGCAGCTTAGCTTACAGGGTCTCTGAAGCTTTCTTT. Protein product: CASSLAYRVSEAFF.